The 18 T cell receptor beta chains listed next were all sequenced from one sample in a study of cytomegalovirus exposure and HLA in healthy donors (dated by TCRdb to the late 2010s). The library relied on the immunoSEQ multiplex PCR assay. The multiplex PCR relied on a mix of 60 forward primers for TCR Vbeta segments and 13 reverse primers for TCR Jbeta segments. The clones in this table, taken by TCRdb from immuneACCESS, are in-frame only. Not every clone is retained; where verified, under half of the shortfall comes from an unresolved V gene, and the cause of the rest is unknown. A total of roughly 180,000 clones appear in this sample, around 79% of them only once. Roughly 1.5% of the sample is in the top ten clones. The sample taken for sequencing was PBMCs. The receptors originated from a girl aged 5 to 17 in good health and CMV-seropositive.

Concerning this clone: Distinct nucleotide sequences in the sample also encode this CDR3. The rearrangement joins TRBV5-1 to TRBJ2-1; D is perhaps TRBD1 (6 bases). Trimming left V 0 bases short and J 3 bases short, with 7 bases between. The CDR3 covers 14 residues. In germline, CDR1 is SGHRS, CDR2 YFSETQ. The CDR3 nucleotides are TGCGCCAGCAGCTTGGGAGGGGGCTACAATGAGCAGTTCTTC. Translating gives CASSLGGGYNEQFF.

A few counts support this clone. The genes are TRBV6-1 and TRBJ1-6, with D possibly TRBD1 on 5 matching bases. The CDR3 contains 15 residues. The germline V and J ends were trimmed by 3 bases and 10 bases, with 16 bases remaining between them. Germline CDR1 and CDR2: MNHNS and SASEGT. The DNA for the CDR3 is TGTGCCAGCAGTGATGGGACGGGAGTACGGTCACCCCTCCACTTT. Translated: CASSDGTGVRSPLHF.

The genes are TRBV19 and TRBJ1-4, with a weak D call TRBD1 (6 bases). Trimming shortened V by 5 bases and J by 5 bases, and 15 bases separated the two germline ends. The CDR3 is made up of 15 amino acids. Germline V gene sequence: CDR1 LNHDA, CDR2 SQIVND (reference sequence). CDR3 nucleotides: TGTGCCAGTAGTTCAACGGGACACTGGAATGAAAAACTGTTTTTT. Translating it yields CASSSTGHWNEKLFF.

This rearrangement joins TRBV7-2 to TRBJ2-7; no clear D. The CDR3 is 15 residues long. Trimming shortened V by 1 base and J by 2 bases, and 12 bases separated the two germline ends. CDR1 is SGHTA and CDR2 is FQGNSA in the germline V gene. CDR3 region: CASSLGSGFAYEQYF. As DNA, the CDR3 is TGTGCCAGCAGCTTAGGTTCCGGGTTCGCCTACGAGCAGTACTTC.

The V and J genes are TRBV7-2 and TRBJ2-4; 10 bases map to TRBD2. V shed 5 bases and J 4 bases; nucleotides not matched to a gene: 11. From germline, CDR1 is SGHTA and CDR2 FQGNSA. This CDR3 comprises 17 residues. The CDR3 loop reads CASSHVDLAGAKNIQYF. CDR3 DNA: TGTGCCAGCAGCCACGTAGACCTAGCGGGGGCTAAAAACATTCAGTACTTC.

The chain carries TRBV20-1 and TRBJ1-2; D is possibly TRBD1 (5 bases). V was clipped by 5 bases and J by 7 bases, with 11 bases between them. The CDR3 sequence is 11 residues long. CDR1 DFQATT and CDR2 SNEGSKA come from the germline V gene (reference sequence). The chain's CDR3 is CSAGAARGYTF. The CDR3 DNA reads TGCAGTGCTGGGGCAGCTCGTGGCTACACCTTC.

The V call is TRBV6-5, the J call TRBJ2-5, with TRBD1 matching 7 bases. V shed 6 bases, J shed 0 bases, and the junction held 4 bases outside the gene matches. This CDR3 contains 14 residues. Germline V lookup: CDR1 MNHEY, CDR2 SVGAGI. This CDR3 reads CASSPTGDQETQYF. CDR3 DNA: TGTGCCAGCAGCCCCACAGGGGACCAAGAGACCCAGTACTTC.

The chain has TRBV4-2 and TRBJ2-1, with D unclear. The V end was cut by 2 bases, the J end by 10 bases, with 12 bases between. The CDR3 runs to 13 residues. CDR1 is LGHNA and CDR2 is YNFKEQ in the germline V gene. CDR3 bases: TGTGCCAGCAGCCAATTTCTGGGCCTAGAGCAGTTCTTC. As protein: CASSQFLGLEQFF.

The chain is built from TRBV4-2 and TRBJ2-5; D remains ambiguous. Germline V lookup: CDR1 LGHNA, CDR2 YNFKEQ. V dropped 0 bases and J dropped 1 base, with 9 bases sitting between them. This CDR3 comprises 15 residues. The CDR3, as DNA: TGTGCCAGCAGCCAAGAGCAGTTCCCCCAAGAGACCCAGTACTTC. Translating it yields CASSQEQFPQETQYF.

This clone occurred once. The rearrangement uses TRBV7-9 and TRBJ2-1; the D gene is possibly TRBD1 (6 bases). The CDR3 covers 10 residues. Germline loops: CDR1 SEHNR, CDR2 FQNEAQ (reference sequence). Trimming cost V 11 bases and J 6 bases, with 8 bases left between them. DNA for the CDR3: TGTGCCGGGGGCAGCAATGAGCAGTTCTTC. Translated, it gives CAGGSNEQFF.

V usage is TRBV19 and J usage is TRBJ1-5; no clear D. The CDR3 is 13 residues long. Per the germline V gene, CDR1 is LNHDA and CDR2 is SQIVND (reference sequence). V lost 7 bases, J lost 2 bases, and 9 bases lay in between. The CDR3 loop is CASMGVGNQPQHF. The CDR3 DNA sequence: TGTGCCAGTATGGGAGTCGGCAATCAGCCCCAGCATTTT.

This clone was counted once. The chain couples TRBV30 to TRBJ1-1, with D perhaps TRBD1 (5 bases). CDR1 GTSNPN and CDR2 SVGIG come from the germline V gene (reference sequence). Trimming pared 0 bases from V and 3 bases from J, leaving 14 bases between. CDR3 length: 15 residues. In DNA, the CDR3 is TGTGCCTGGAGTGTACTTACAGGTTGGGACACTGAAGCTTTCTTT. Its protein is CAWSVLTGWDTEAFF.

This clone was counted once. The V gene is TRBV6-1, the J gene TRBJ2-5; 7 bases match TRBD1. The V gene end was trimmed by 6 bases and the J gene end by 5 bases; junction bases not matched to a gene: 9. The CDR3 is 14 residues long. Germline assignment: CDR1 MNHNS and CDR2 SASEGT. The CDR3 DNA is TGTGCCAGCAGGCCAGGGGGTAAGGGGGAGACCCAGTACTTC. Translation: CASRPGGKGETQYF.

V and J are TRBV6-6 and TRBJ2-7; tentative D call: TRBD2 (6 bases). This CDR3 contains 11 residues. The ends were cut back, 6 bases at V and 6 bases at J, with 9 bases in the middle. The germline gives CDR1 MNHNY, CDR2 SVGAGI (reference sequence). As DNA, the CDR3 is TGTGCCAGCAGGACCGGGGGCGAGCAGTACTTC. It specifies CASRTGGEQYF.

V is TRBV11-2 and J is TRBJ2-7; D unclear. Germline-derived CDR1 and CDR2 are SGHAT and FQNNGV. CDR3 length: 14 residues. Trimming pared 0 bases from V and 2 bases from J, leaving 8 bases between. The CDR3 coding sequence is TGTGCCAGCAGCTTAGATCGAGACACCTACGAGCAGTACTTC. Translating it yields CASSLDRDTYEQYF.

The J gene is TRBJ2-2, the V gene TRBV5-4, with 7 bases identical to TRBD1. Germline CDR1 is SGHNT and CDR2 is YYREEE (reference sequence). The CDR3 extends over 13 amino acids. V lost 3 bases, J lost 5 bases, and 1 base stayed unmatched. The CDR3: CASSSGQTGELFF. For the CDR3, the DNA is TGTGCCAGCAGCTCGGGACAGACCGGGGAGCTGTTTTTT.

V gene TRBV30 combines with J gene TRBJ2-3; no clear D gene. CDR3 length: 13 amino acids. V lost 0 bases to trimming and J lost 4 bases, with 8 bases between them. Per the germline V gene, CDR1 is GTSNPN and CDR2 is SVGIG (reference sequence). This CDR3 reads CAWSVFGADTQYF. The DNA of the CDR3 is TGTGCCTGGAGTGTATTCGGTGCAGATACGCAGTATTTT.

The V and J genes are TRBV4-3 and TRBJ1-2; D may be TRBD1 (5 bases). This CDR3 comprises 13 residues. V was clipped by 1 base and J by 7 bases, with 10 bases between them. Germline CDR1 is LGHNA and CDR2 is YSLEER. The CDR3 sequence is CASSQATVGGYTF. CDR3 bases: TGCGCCAGCAGCCAAGCGACAGTGGGTGGCTACACCTTC.